One sample yielded the 23 T cell receptor beta chains listed below, sequenced in a study of beta chain features in type 1 diabetes. Of the isolated RNA, all was reverse transcribed, and so the sequenced material was expressed TCRB transcripts. Some clones are missing from TCRdb's copy, which holds only in-frame ones; the method was immunoSEQ multiplex PCR. The sample shows under 950,000 clones, roughly a sixth of them seen only once. Sequencing was performed on naive CD4+ T cells from blood. Receptors originate from a woman aged 18 to 35 in good health.

The V and J genes are TRBV18 and TRBJ2-1; TRBD2 aligns across 9 bases. The CDR3 runs to 15 residues. Per germline, CDR1 KGHSH and CDR2 LQKENI. Trimming at V came to 2 bases and at J to 8 bases, leaving 7 bases not matched to a gene. CDR3 in amino acids: CASSPRAGGPHEQFF. The CDR3 region has the DNA TGTGCCAGCTCACCAAGGGCGGGAGGGCCGCATGAGCAGTTCTTC.

V gene TRBV18 combines with J gene TRBJ2-5; TRBD1 matches 7 bases. Germline CDR1 and CDR2: KGHSH and LQKENI. CDR3 length equals 14 residues. The junction had 5 bases not matched to a gene; V was cut back by 5 bases and J by 2 bases. The CDR3 region is CASSATGIQETQYF. CDR3 DNA sequence: TGTGCCAGCTCAGCGACAGGGATACAAGAGACCCAGTACTTC.

This chain connects TRBV11-1 to TRBJ1-1; no clear D. The germline V and J ends were trimmed by 1 base and 3 bases, with 6 bases remaining between them. The CDR3 length is 13 residues. Germline V gene lookup returns CDR1 SGHAT and CDR2 FQDESV (reference sequence). CDR3 region: CASSLGIYTEAFF. DNA for the CDR3: TGTGCCAGCAGCTTAGGAATATACACTGAAGCTTTCTTT.

This clone was counted only a few times. The J gene is TRBJ2-2, the V gene TRBV7-2; the match to TRBD2 covers 10 bases. CDR1 SGHTA and CDR2 FQGNSA come from the germline V gene. Losses at the gene ends were 1 base for V and 7 bases for J; bases not matched to a gene: 9. The CDR3 totals 17 residues. DNA of the CDR3: TGTGCCAGCAGCTTAGACGTCCCAGCGGGAGGGCACGGGGAGCTGTTTTTT. Translation gives CASSLDVPAGGHGELFF.

This clone was seen only a few times. Other nucleotide sequences from this sample produce the same CDR3. V and J are TRBV2 and TRBJ2-3; D is possibly TRBD2 (6 bases). Germline values: CDR1 SNHLY, CDR2 FYNNEI. The CDR3 loop spans 12 amino acids. V lost 5 bases and J 5 bases, leaving 8 bases between the germline ends. The CDR3 reads CASSTGGDTQYF. In DNA, the CDR3 is TGTGCCAGCAGTACCGGGGGAGATACGCAGTATTTT.

This clone was observed a few times. The chain employs TRBV18 and TRBJ2-3; 8 bases line up with TRBD1. This CDR3 is built from 14 residues. V trimming: 5 bases; J trimming: 3 bases; junction bases outside the gene matches: 4. Looked up from germline, CDR1 is KGHSH and CDR2 is LQKENI. The DNA for the CDR3 is TGTGCCAGCTCAGCAAGGACAGGGACAGATACGCAGTATTTT. This encodes CASSARTGTDTQYF.

The rearrangement joins TRBV7-9 to TRBJ2-4, with D perhaps TRBD2 (6 bases). CDR1 and CDR2 (germline): SEHNR, FQNEAQ (reference sequence). The CDR3 consists of 16 residues. The V end was cut by 5 bases, the J end by 9 bases, with 23 bases between. CDR3 nucleotide sequence: TGTGCCAGCAGCCCCAGGGACTCCCCGGGGAGGTCCATTCAGTACTTC. This codes for CASSPRDSPGRSIQYF.

The chain is built from TRBV19 and TRBJ2-1; TRBD2 agrees at 9 bases. Trimming cost V 5 bases and J 4 bases; bases outside gene matches: 12. Per the germline V gene, CDR1 is LNHDA and CDR2 is SQIVND (reference sequence). CDR3 length: 17 amino acids. The CDR3 coding sequence is TGTGCCAGTAGTCCCTCTAAGGGGCTAGCGGGATACAATGAGCAGTTCTTC. Translation: CASSPSKGLAGYNEQFF.

The genes are TRBV11-1 and TRBJ1-1; D is unresolved. The CDR3 has 12 amino acids. The V and J ends lost 5 bases and 1 base respectively, with 5 bases between them. Germline assignment: CDR1 SGHAT and CDR2 FQDESV (reference sequence). The CDR3 reads CASSKGNTEAFF. Here the CDR3 DNA reads TGTGCCAGCAGCAAGGGGAACACTGAAGCTTTCTTT.

This clone was detected only a few times. The rearrangement joins TRBV5-8 to TRBJ2-7; D remains ambiguous. The CDR3 runs to 11 residues. V shed 2 bases and J shed 4 bases, with 4 bases lying between them. Looked up from germline, CDR1 is SGHTS and CDR2 is YDEGEE. The chain's CDR3 is CASSLYYEQYF. The CDR3 DNA follows: TGTGCCAGCAGCTTATATTACGAGCAGTACTTC. The complete variable domain, with remaining parts taken from reference TRBV5-8 and TRBJ2-7, reads EAGVTQSPTHLIKTRGQQATLRCSPISGHTSVYWYQQALGLGLQFLLWYDEGEERNRGNFPPRFSGRQFPNYSSELNVNALELEDSALYLCASSLYYEQYFGPGTRLTVT.

The CDR3 here is CASSRWTSGYEETQYF. Written as DNA, the CDR3 is TGTGCCAGCAGCCGATGGACTAGCGGGTACGAAGAGACCCAGTACTTC. The chain uses TRBV7-2 and TRBJ2-5, with 11 bases aligning to TRBD2. Germline V lookup: CDR1 SGHTA, CDR2 FQGNSA. V dropped 5 bases and J dropped 3; count of bases not matched to a gene: 8. This CDR3 is built from 16 residues.

Details on this clone: The sample contains more than one DNA sequence encoding this CDR3. V is TRBV18 and J is TRBJ2-3; the D is unclear. The V end was cut by 3 bases, the J end by 4 bases, with 2 bases between. The germline V gene has CDR1 KGHSH and CDR2 LQKENI. There are 11 residues in the CDR3. CDR3 in DNA: TGTGCCAGCTCACCGTCAGATACGCAGTATTTT. This sequence encodes CASSPSDTQYF.

This clone was picked up one time. This chain joins TRBV7-8 and TRBJ2-5; weak D call: TRBD2 (5 bases). In germline, CDR1 is SGHVS, CDR2 FQNEAQ. With 5 bases removed from V and 5 bases from J, the gap between germline ends came to 18 bases. This CDR3 has 15 amino acids. CDR3 loop: CASSIRRATRETQYF. DNA of the CDR3: TGTGCCAGCAGCATACGTAGGGCTACTAGGGAGACCCAGTACTTC.

The J gene is TRBJ2-5, the V gene TRBV15, with D possibly matching TRBD1 (6 bases). Trimming pared 3 bases from V and 5 bases from J, leaving 16 bases between. This CDR3 region has 15 residues. Germline CDR1 is LNHNV and CDR2 is YYDKDF (reference sequence). The CDR3 sequence is CATSSIQGGSETQYF. CDR3 nucleotide sequence: TGTGCCACCAGCAGTATACAGGGTGGGTCTGAGACCCAGTACTTC.

The chain combines TRBV6-1 with TRBJ2-3; D remains ambiguous. Germline CDR1 reads MNHNS; CDR2 reads SASEGT. The germline V and J ends were trimmed by 2 bases and 1 base, with 10 bases remaining between them. The CDR3 loop spans 15 amino acids. As DNA, the CDR3 is TGTGCCAGCAGTGAATCCGCCTCCGGCACAGATACGCAGTATTTT. This sequence encodes CASSESASGTDTQYF.

This clone was seen a few times. The gene calls are TRBV6-6 and TRBJ1-5; a weak D match, TRBD1 (5 bases). The CDR3 totals 14 residues. V shed 8 bases and J shed 2 bases, with 13 bases lying between them. Germline lookup yields CDR1 MNHNY and CDR2 SVGAGI (reference sequence). The CDR3 DNA is TGTGCCAGCGATCGGCAGGGTGGCAATCAGCCCCAGCATTTT. This codes for CASDRQGGNQPQHF.

This clone was detected only a few times. This CDR3 reads CASSVFGDEQFF. CDR3 coding DNA: TGCGCCAGCAGTGTTTTTGGGGATGAGCAGTTCTTC. The genes are TRBV5-1 and TRBJ2-1; no reliable D call. CDR1 and CDR2 (germline): SGHRS, YFSETQ. There are 12 residues in the CDR3. V was shortened by 5 bases and J by 8 bases, with 11 bases between the two germline ends.

V gene TRBV2 combines with J gene TRBJ1-5; possibly TRBD1 for D (5 bases). The germline V gene encodes CDR1 SNHLY and CDR2 FYNNEI. Deletions cut 7 bases from V and 5 bases from J, with 12 bases between. CDR3 length equals 13 residues. CDR3 region: CASKGRDYQPQHF. CDR3 coding DNA: TGTGCCAGCAAGGGCAGGGACTATCAGCCCCAGCATTTT. Together with reference TRBV2 and TRBJ1-5, the CDR3 gives the full variable domain: EPEVTQTPSHQVTQMGQEVILRCVPISNHLYFYWYRQILGQKVEFLVSFYNNEISEKSEIFDDQFSVERPDGSNFTLKIRSTKLEDSAMYFCASKGRDYQPQHFGDGTRLSIL.

This clone showed up just a few times. The V gene is TRBV2, the J gene TRBJ2-4; 11 nucleotides line up with TRBD1. The CDR3 loop spans 14 amino acids. Trimming at V came to 4 bases and at J to 10 bases, leaving 6 bases not matched to a gene. Per germline, CDR1 SNHLY and CDR2 FYNNEI. For the CDR3, the DNA is TGTGCCAGCAGTGCGGGACAGGGGGGGCAAATTCAGTACTTC. This codes for CASSAGQGGQIQYF.

This clone occurred a few times. This rearrangement joins TRBV9 to TRBJ2-3; no definite D call. The germline V and J ends were trimmed by 1 base and 0 bases, with 9 bases remaining between them. The CDR3 is made up of 15 amino acids. Germline CDR1 and CDR2: SGDLS and YYNGEE. In DNA, the CDR3 is TGTGCCAGCAGCGTAAGCCCCCGGAGCACAGATACGCAGTATTTT. It codes for CASSVSPRSTDTQYF.

The chain has TRBV15 and TRBJ2-3; TRBD1 matches at 10 bases. The CDR3 totals 21 residues. Trimming removed 1 base from V and 2 bases from J; junction bases left unmatched: 18. Looked up from germline, CDR1 is LNHNV and CDR2 is YYDKDF (reference sequence). The CDR3 protein is CATSRGGQGEFWVPPTDTQYF. CDR3 nucleotides: TGTGCCACCAGCAGAGGCGGACAGGGGGAATTTTGGGTCCCCCCCACAGATACGCAGTATTTT.

The chain is built from TRBV4-3 and TRBJ1-1; no clear D. Trimming pared 1 base from V and 0 bases from J, leaving 9 bases between. Germline V lookup: CDR1 LGHNA, CDR2 YSLEER. This CDR3 spans 15 amino acids. This chain's CDR3 is CASSQVVGLNTEAFF. Written as DNA, the CDR3 is TGCGCCAGCAGCCAAGTAGTTGGCTTGAACACTGAAGCTTTCTTT.

The CDR3 reads CASSQETGFSGNTIYF. The CDR3 DNA follows: TGTGCCAGCAGCCAAGAAACAGGGTTTTCTGGAAACACCATATATTTT. The chain links TRBV4-2 to TRBJ1-3; weak D call: TRBD1 (6 bases). In germline, CDR1 is LGHNA, CDR2 YNFKEQ. There are 16 residues in the CDR3. Trimming left V 0 bases short and J 1 base short, with 10 bases between.